One and the same sample provided the 21 T cell receptor beta chains below, sequenced in a study of blood T cells in healthy people across ages. It was with a sample-barcoded 5' primer and a J-beta primer mix that a second PCR of about 6 to 12 cycles was run. MiXCR, run by TCRdb on the 5' RACE reads, gives a single entry per CDR3 protein. In the table there are around 500,000 distinct CDR3 sequences, about 26% of which are singletons. These same records also appear under a second study, on T cells of mothers and their children.

The material sequenced was blood. These receptors were taken from a boy between 2 and 10 years old in good health.

This sequence joins TRBV28 and TRBJ2-6; TRBD1 aligns across 7 bases. CDR1 is MDHEN and CDR2 is SYDVKM in the germline V gene. This CDR3 is 15 amino acids long. V lost 6 bases to trimming and J lost 2 bases; unmatched junction nucleotides: 4. CDR3 in amino acids: CASSRTGAGANVLTF. The CDR3 coding sequence is TGTGCCAGCAGCAGAACAGGGGCTGGGGCCAACGTCCTGACTTTC.

There are a few counts of this clonotype. This rearrangement joins TRBV20-1 to TRBJ2-7; 12 bases map to TRBD2. V dropped 2 bases and J dropped 5; count of bases not matched to a gene: 10. The CDR3 contains 16 residues. Germline CDR1 reads DFQATT; CDR2 reads SNEGSKA (reference sequence). CDR3 sequence (DNA): TGCAGTGCTAGATGGGCTAGCGGGGGGGCCGTCAACGAGCAGTACTTC. This translates into CSARWASGGAVNEQYF.

V usage is TRBV9 and J usage is TRBJ1-1; unclear D gene. The germline V and J ends were trimmed by 0 bases and 1 base, with 7 bases remaining between them. Germline CDR1 reads SGDLS; CDR2 reads YYNGEE. The CDR3 spans 14 residues. CDR3 in amino acids: CASSVGVPNTEAFF. The CDR3 DNA reads as TGTGCCAGCAGCGTAGGGGTACCGAACACTGAAGCTTTCTTT.

The chain joins TRBV25-1 to TRBJ1-2, with D unclear. CDR3 size: 13 residues. Between the trimmed V and J ends, which lost 3 bases and 5 bases, there was a span of 10 bases. Germline-derived CDR1 and CDR2 are MGHDK and SYGVNS. The CDR3 loop reads CASSDDGGYGYTF. The DNA for the CDR3 is TGTGCCAGCAGTGATGACGGAGGGTATGGCTACACCTTC.

This chain connects TRBV29-1 to TRBJ2-3; 13 nucleotides match TRBD2. Per the germline V gene, CDR1 is SQVTM and CDR2 is ANQGSEA. The CDR3 is 15 amino acids. V trimming: 4 bases; J trimming: 4 bases; junction bases outside the gene matches: 5. CDR3 sequence: CSVARLAGGPDTQYF. The CDR3, as DNA: TGCAGCGTTGCCCGACTAGCGGGGGGCCCAGATACGCAGTATTTT.

This clonotype has at least ten counts. In nucleotides, the CDR3 is TGTGCCAGCAGCCGGGGGGGCCAAGAGACCCAGTACTTC. Translation: CASSRGGQETQYF. The V call is TRBV3-1, the J call TRBJ2-5, with 7 bases matching TRBD2. The CDR3 totals 13 residues. Germline values: CDR1 LGHDT, CDR2 YNNKEL (reference sequence). Trimming removed 4 bases from V and 1 base from J; junction bases left unmatched: 0.

This clonotype was seen only a few times. This rearrangement joins TRBV10-3 to TRBJ2-5; 9 bases agree with TRBD2. The CDR3 loop spans 15 amino acids. The V segment lost 5 bases and the J segment 4 bases; nucleotides outside the gene matches: 8. Per germline, CDR1 ENHRY and CDR2 SYGVKD. CDR3: CAISKSREGTETQYF. CDR3 nucleotide sequence: TGTGCCATCAGTAAATCGCGGGAGGGAACAGAGACCCAGTACTTC.

The chain recombines TRBV5-5 with TRBJ2-3; 8 bases are a match to TRBD2. V was pared by 0 bases and J by 2 bases, with 8 bases of the junction left unmatched. This CDR3 has 17 residues. Germline assignment: CDR1 SGHKS and CDR2 YYEKEE (reference sequence). The CDR3 region has the DNA TGTGCCAGCAGCTTGGAATCAGTAGCGGGGCTCACAGATACGCAGTATTTT. Translation gives CASSLESVAGLTDTQYF.

On this clonotype: One junction end does not reproduce the germline sequence, and a read error may be involved. The V gene is TRBV6-5, the J gene TRBJ2-7, with TRBD2 matching over 8 bases. This CDR3 spans 17 amino acids. Germline assignment: CDR1 MNHEY and CDR2 SVGAGI. DNA for the CDR3: TGTGCCAGCAGTTACTTCTCGGCGGGAGGATCCTCCTACGTGCAGTACTTC. It is translated as CASSYFSAGGSSYVQYF.

In this sample, this clonotype turned up a few times. CDR3 in DNA: TGTGCCAGCAGCCCCCGGGACCGAACGAGGGAAACAGATACGCAGTATTTT. Encoded protein: CASSPRDRTRETDTQYF. The chain carries TRBV7-9 and TRBJ2-3; D is tentatively TRBD1 or TRBD2 (5 bases each). This CDR3 contains 17 residues. Trimming removed 5 bases from V and 3 bases from J, with 21 bases in between. Germline assignment: CDR1 SEHNR and CDR2 FQNEAQ (reference sequence).

The sample holds a few counts of this clonotype. The CDR3 bases are TGTGCCAGCAGCCAAGGGGACAGGGACACTGAAGCTTTCTTT. It yields the protein CASSQGDRDTEAFF. This chain connects TRBV3-1 to TRBJ1-1; 9 bases line up with TRBD1. The CDR3 spans 14 residues. Looked up from germline, CDR1 is LGHDT and CDR2 is YNNKEL (reference sequence). The V gene end was trimmed by 1 base and the J gene end by 3 bases; junction bases not matched to a gene: 0.

This clonotype was observed a handful of times. The chain combines TRBV12-3 or TRBV12-4 with TRBJ2-7; 8 bases fit TRBD1. The trim removed 10 bases at V and 3 bases at J, leaving 8 bases unmatched. The CDR3 has 13 amino acids. The CDR3 nucleotides are TGTGCCAACGGACCTGGACAGGGCTACGAGCAGTACTTC. Its translation: CANGPGQGYEQYF.

This clonotype came up a few times. The V and J genes are TRBV5-1 and TRBJ2-5, with TRBD1 matching 8 bases. Looked up from germline, CDR1 is SGHRS and CDR2 is YFSETQ. V lost 2 bases to trimming and J lost 5 bases; unmatched junction nucleotides: 8. The CDR3 extends over 15 amino acids. DNA for the CDR3: TGCGCCAGCAGCTTTGCTCCGGGACAGGCGGAGACCCAGTACTTC. Translation: CASSFAPGQAETQYF.

This clonotype was found a few times. V and J are TRBV29-1 and TRBJ2-2; TRBD2 agrees at 11 bases. This CDR3 is built from 14 residues. J gave up 5 bases and V 6 bases, and 5 bases lay outside the gene matches. Looked up from germline, CDR1 is SQVTM and CDR2 is ANQGSEA. The CDR3 DNA follows: TGCAGCGTCGCCGGGACTAGCGGTACCGGGGAGCTGTTTTTT. Protein sequence: CSVAGTSGTGELFF.

The gene calls are TRBV7-9 and TRBJ2-5; 8 nucleotides align to TRBD2. The assigned J gene may be wrong: the sequence end matches TRBJ2-1 better. Germline V gives CDR1 SEHNR, CDR2 FQNEAQ (reference sequence). The CDR3 spans 13 residues. DNA for the CDR3: TGTGCCAGCAGCCAAAGCGGGAGTGGGGAGCAGTTCTTC. Translation: CASSQSGSGEQFF.

V gene TRBV4-3 combines with J gene TRBJ2-7; D remains unclear. Germline CDR1 LGHNA, CDR2 YSLEER. V lost 1 base and J lost 3, with 13 bases in between. CDR3 length equals 15 residues. The CDR3, as DNA: TGCGCCAGCAGCCAAGGACTCCAGCCTTACTACGAGCAGTACTTC. This gives the protein CASSQGLQPYYEQYF.

This clonotype came up a few times. The chain carries TRBV20-1 and TRBJ2-5; D is possibly TRBD1 or TRBD2 (5 bases each). The DNA matches TRBJ2-7 better at its end, which makes the J call doubtful. Germline V gene lookup returns CDR1 DFQATT and CDR2 SNEGSKA (reference sequence). This CDR3 spans 12 amino acids. CDR3 protein: CSASGASYEQYF. As DNA, the CDR3 is TGCAGTGCTAGCGGGGCCTCCTACGAGCAGTACTTC.

This clonotype showed up just a few times. The CDR3 region is CASSQDPREGRQYF. CDR3 nucleotide sequence: TGTGCCAGCAGCCAAGATCCTCGAGAGGGCCGCCAGTACTTC. The chain uses TRBV14 and TRBJ2-5; D might be TRBD2 (5 bases). V gave up 0 bases and J gave up 10 bases, with 15 bases separating them. The CDR3 runs 14 residues. Germline V gives CDR1 SGHDN, CDR2 FVKESK.

This clonotype was recorded only once. This chain joins TRBV27 and TRBJ2-1; 13 bases are shared with TRBD2. The J segment lost 9 bases and the V segment lost 6 bases, leaving 5 bases of the junction unmatched. The CDR3 loop spans 14 amino acids. Per germline, CDR1 MNHEY and CDR2 SMNVEV (reference sequence). The CDR3 DNA is TGTGCCAGCAGACTAGCGGGAGGGCCCACTGAGCAGTTCTTC. Amino acids: CASRLAGGPTEQFF.

V and J are TRBV6-2 or TRBV6-3 and TRBJ2-7; D perhaps matches TRBD1 (5 bases). This CDR3 is built from 17 residues. Per germline, CDR1 MNHEY and CDR2 SVGEGT. Trimming took 2 bases from V and 0 from J, leaving 17 bases between them. The CDR3 reads CASSYPEATASSYEQYF. CDR3 coding DNA: TGTGCCAGCAGTTACCCTGAGGCGACAGCTTCCTCCTACGAGCAGTACTTC.

This rearrangement joins TRBV6-5 to TRBJ1-1, with 10 positions matching TRBD1. The V segment lost 5 bases and the J segment 1 base; nucleotides outside the gene matches: 4. Germline V CDR1 and CDR2: MNHEY, SVGAGI. The CDR3 totals 15 residues. CDR3: CASSRTGGANTEAFF. CDR3 DNA sequence: TGTGCCAGCAGTCGGACAGGGGGGGCGAACACTGAAGCTTTCTTT.